This TCR beta chain appears in the sequencing data of a study of T cell changes during pregnancy in multiple sclerosis. Assay: immunoSEQ multiplex PCR; the TCRdb copy retains only in-frame clones and omits some. The repertoire holds 30,000 to 45,000 clones, with 75% to 95% as singletons. This CDR3 contains 15 residues. CDR1 is ENHRY and CDR2 is SYGVKD in the germline V gene. The V gene end was trimmed by 6 bases and the J gene end by 3 bases; junction bases not matched to a gene: 10. The clonotype comes from a female donor with multiple sclerosis, enrolled in a pregnancy study. The specimen comprised CD8+ T cells from peripheral blood mononuclear cells, sampled in the second trimester of pregnancy. This chain connects TRBV10-3 to TRBJ1-2; 7 nucleotides align to TRBD1. Written as DNA, the CDR3 is TGTGCCATCAGCGGGACAGTTCCACCGCACTATGGCTACACCTTC. Translation: CAISGTVPPHYGYTF.